The 26 T cell receptor beta chains reported below all come from one sample, sequenced in a study of shared clonotypes between healthy human individuals. Profiled with immunoSEQ multiplex PCR; TCRdb holds only in-frame clones, not every one. The data show fewer than 400,000 clones, around two thirds seen once. The sequenced sample was memory CD4+ T cells sorted from blood. Subset defined: CD45RA-negative fraction. These receptors were collected from a man aged 25 to 45 in good health.

The gene calls are TRBV29-1 and TRBJ2-1; D is uncertain. Trimming removed 6 bases at V and 1 base at J, with 13 bases between. The CDR3 is 14 amino acids. Germline CDR1 is SQVTM and CDR2 is ANQGSEA. This CDR3 is CSVERSPSYNEQFF. The CDR3 DNA follows: TGCAGCGTCGAAAGGTCTCCGTCCTACAATGAGCAGTTCTTC.

In its sample, this clone was seen once. The chain joins TRBV9 to TRBJ1-5, with D unclear. V was clipped by 3 bases and J by 4 bases, with 14 bases between them. This CDR3 is built from 15 residues. Germline CDR1 reads SGDLS; CDR2 reads YYNGEE. CDR3 sequence (DNA): TGTGCCAGCAGCGCAGTTGCCGGACTTAATCAGCCCCAGCATTTT. It yields the protein CASSAVAGLNQPQHF.

The V and J genes are TRBV25-1 and TRBJ1-2; 7 bases match TRBD1. CDR1 is MGHDK and CDR2 is SYGVNS in the germline V gene. After removal of 3 bases from V and 4 bases from J, the junction contained 5 bases not matched to a gene. The CDR3 contains 14 residues. CDR3 sequence (DNA): TGTGCCAGCAGTGAGCGGACAGGCAGCTATGGCTACACCTTC. This translates into CASSERTGSYGYTF.

The chain has TRBV9 and TRBJ2-1, with TRBD1 matching 7 bases. Germline CDR1 is SGDLS and CDR2 is YYNGEE. Trimming removed 4 bases from V and 1 base from J; junction bases left unmatched: 2. The CDR3 spans 14 residues. CDR3 amino acids: CASSRDRSYNEQFF. Here the CDR3 DNA reads TGTGCCAGCAGCAGGGACAGATCCTACAATGAGCAGTTCTTC.

Comments on this clone: The junction differs from germline at one of its ends, possibly a read error. The rearrangement joins TRBV5-5 to TRBJ2-7; D call uncertain. The germline CDR1 and CDR2 sequences are SGHKS and YYEKEE (reference sequence). The CDR3 is 14 amino acids. As DNA, the CDR3 is TGTGCCGGCAGATCTGGGATGGCCTCCTACGAGCAGTACTTC. Protein sequence: CAGRSGMASYEQYF.

V usage is TRBV2 and J usage is TRBJ2-7; 10 bases are a match to TRBD1. Per germline, CDR1 SNHLY and CDR2 FYNNEI. The junction had 10 bases not matched to a gene; V was cut back by 6 bases and J by 5 bases. CDR3 size: 15 residues. In DNA form, the CDR3 reads TGTGCCAGCAGCCCCGTCGGGACAGGGGCAGACGAGCAGTACTTC. This translates into CASSPVGTGADEQYF.

This chain links TRBV14 with TRBJ2-7; 13 positions match TRBD2. The germline V gene encodes CDR1 SGHDN and CDR2 FVKESK. The V segment lost 6 bases and the J segment 6 bases; nucleotides outside the gene matches: 8. This CDR3 has 15 amino acids. CDR3 sequence (DNA): TGTGCCAGCAGAGAGGGACTAGCGGGACCCACCGAGCAGTACTTC. This gives the protein CASREGLAGPTEQYF.

This rearrangement joins TRBV11-2 to TRBJ2-5; D perhaps matches TRBD1 (6 bases). The germline V and J ends were trimmed by 1 base and 4 bases, with 10 bases remaining between them. Germline lookup yields CDR1 SGHAT and CDR2 FQNNGV. CDR3 length equals 14 residues. Here the CDR3 DNA reads TGTGCCAGCAGCTTAGCTGTAGGGGGAGAGACCCAGTACTTC. Translating it yields CASSLAVGGETQYF.

The chain couples TRBV30 to TRBJ2-7; D not resolved. The ends were cut back, 2 bases at V and 0 bases at J, with 5 bases in the middle. CDR3 size: 12 residues. Germline values: CDR1 GTSNPN, CDR2 SVGIG (reference sequence). For the CDR3, the DNA is TGTGCCTGGAGTTTCCGCTCCTACGAGCAGTACTTC. It yields the protein CAWSFRSYEQYF. Combining the CDR3 with reference TRBV30 and TRBJ2-7 gives the whole variable domain SQTIHQWPATLVQPVGSPLSLECTVEGTSNPNLYWYRQAAGRGLQLLFYSVGIGQISSEVPQNLSASRPQDRQFILSSKKLLLSDSGFYLCAWSFRSYEQYFGPGTRLTVT.

A single count supports this clone. This chain uses TRBV29-1 with TRBJ2-5; the D gene is possibly TRBD1 (6 bases). This CDR3 is 13 amino acids long. Germline CDR1 SQVTM, CDR2 ANQGSEA. V was cut by 7 bases and J by 5 bases, with 17 bases left in between. CDR3 nucleotides: TGCAGCGGTGATGGGACAACCTCGGAGACCCAGTACTTC. This translates into CSGDGTTSETQYF.

This chain uses TRBV5-1 with TRBJ2-7, with 14 positions matching TRBD2. This CDR3 spans 16 amino acids. The junction had 10 bases not matched to a gene; V was cut back by 4 bases and J by 7 bases. Germline-derived CDR1 and CDR2 are SGHRS and YFSETQ. The CDR3 sequence is CASSARLAGGPREQYF. In DNA, the CDR3 is TGCGCCAGCAGCGCGAGACTAGCGGGAGGGCCGAGGGAGCAGTACTTC.

The chain joins TRBV11-3 to TRBJ2-3, with 9 bases lining up with TRBD2. The CDR3 is 16 amino acids. CDR1 is SGHNT, CDR2 YENEEA, per germline. V trimming: 1 base; J trimming: 4 bases; junction bases outside the gene matches: 6. CDR3 DNA sequence: TGTGCCAGCAGCTTAGGGTCTAGCGGGATAGCAGATACGCAGTATTTT. It specifies CASSLGSSGIADTQYF. The variable domain in full, with the rest retrieved from reference TRBV11-3 and TRBJ2-3, is EAGVVQSPRYKIIEKKQPVAFWCNPISGHNTLYWYLQNLGQGPELLIRYENEEAVDDSQLPKDRFSAERLKGVDSTLKIQPAELGDSAVYLCASSLGSSGIADTQYFGPGTRLTVL.

CDR3 region: CATSSRSRTGPNVFYEQYF. CDR3 nucleotide sequence: TGTGCCACCAGCAGCCGGAGCCGGACAGGTCCCAATGTGTTCTACGAGCAGTACTTC. This rearrangement joins TRBV15 to TRBJ2-7; 7 bases match TRBD1. In germline, CDR1 is LNHNV, CDR2 YYDKDF (reference sequence). Trimming at V came to 3 bases and at J to 3 bases, leaving 20 bases not matched to a gene. There are 19 residues in the CDR3.

The chain employs TRBV7-9 and TRBJ2-1; 10 positions match TRBD2. The CDR3 runs to 15 residues. From germline, CDR1 is SEHNR and CDR2 FQNEAQ (reference sequence). V lost 0 bases, J lost 4 bases, and 0 bases stayed unmatched. The CDR3 DNA reads as TGTGCCAGCAGCTTAGCGGGACTAGCGTACAATGAGCAGTTCTTC. Its protein is CASSLAGLAYNEQFF.

DNA of the CDR3: TGCGCCAGCAGTGAGTCTCCCCTAGACATTCAGTACTTC. It yields the protein CASSESPLDIQYF. V usage is TRBV10-2 and J usage is TRBJ2-4, with D hard to call. The CDR3 consists of 13 residues. Trimming removed 0 bases from V and 8 bases from J, with 8 bases in between. Germline values: CDR1 WSHSY, CDR2 SAAADI.

This clone was seen repeatedly, ten times or more. Other DNA sequences within the sample encode an identical CDR3. The rearrangement joins TRBV11-2 to TRBJ1-3, with no clear D. There are 16 residues in the CDR3. The ends were cut back, 6 bases at V and 2 bases at J, with 17 bases in the middle. Per germline, CDR1 SGHAT and CDR2 FQNNGV. The CDR3 is CASSRVAGPAGNTIYF. The CDR3 region has the DNA TGTGCCAGCAGTAGGGTGGCAGGTCCGGCTGGAAACACCATATATTTT.

The V call is TRBV9, the J call TRBJ1-5; D ambiguous. Looked up from germline, CDR1 is SGDLS and CDR2 is YYNGEE. CDR3 size: 15 residues. The V gene lost 3 bases and the J gene lost 6 bases, with 16 bases spanning the gap. DNA of the CDR3: TGTGCCAGCAGCGCACAAGGTGGAGAGGGTCAGCCCCAGCATTTT. This sequence encodes CASSAQGGEGQPQHF.

The rearrangement joins TRBV7-8 to TRBJ2-1, with 7 bases identical to TRBD1. The trim removed 5 bases at V and 8 bases at J, leaving 9 bases unmatched. The CDR3 spans 14 residues. From germline, CDR1 is SGHVS and CDR2 FQNEAQ. CDR3 sequence (DNA): TGTGCCAGCAGCGAGGGACAGAGGCACGATGAGCAGTTCTTC. This translates into CASSEGQRHDEQFF.

This clone was picked up many times. The J gene is TRBJ2-3, the V gene TRBV25-1, with 7 bases aligning to TRBD2. Germline V gene sequence: CDR1 MGHDK, CDR2 SYGVNS. This CDR3 has 14 residues. Germline trimming cut 3 bases from V and 4 bases from J; bases unmatched to any gene: 4. The CDR3 nucleotides read TGTGCCAGCAGTGAGGCTAGCGGCCCAGATACGCAGTATTTT. This codes for CASSEASGPDTQYF.

This clone has just one count. The rearrangement links TRBV5-8 to TRBJ2-3; D uncertain. The CDR3 length is 17 residues. The germline gives CDR1 SGHTS, CDR2 YDEGEE. V was pared by 0 bases and J by 6 bases, with 20 bases between. The CDR3, as DNA: TGTGCCAGCAGCTTGGTTTCCTCAGGTTCCAGATGGGATACGCAGTATTTT. Translating gives CASSLVSSGSRWDTQYF.

The genes are TRBV14 and TRBJ2-1; 9 bases fit TRBD2. Germline trimming cut 3 bases from V and 7 bases from J; bases unmatched to any gene: 4. This CDR3 has 14 residues. Germline values: CDR1 SGHDN, CDR2 FVKESK. The CDR3 loop reads CASSHLAGMNEQFF. DNA for the CDR3: TGTGCCAGCAGCCACCTAGCGGGAATGAATGAGCAGTTCTTC.

V is TRBV10-1 and J is TRBJ2-2; the D gene is possibly TRBD2 (5 bases). Germline V gene data show CDR1 as WNHNN and CDR2 as SYGVQD (reference sequence). This CDR3 spans 14 amino acids. Between the trimmed V and J ends, which lost 6 bases and 0 bases, there was a span of 8 bases. CDR3 bases: TGCGCCAGCAGATCCGGGACGAACACCGGGGAGCTGTTTTTT. It yields the protein CASRSGTNTGELFF.

Of note for this clone: A far larger clone is just one base off, so this is likely a read error. V usage is TRBV18 and J usage is TRBJ2-7; D possibly corresponds to TRBD1 (6 bases). This CDR3 region has 15 residues. The germline gives CDR1 KGHSH, CDR2 LQKENI. The CDR3 region is CTSSPSGTPYYEQYF. DNA of the CDR3: TGTACCAGCTCACCGTCGGGGACACCGTACTACGAGCAGTACTTC.

This clone was recorded once. The chain has TRBV5-4 and TRBJ1-2; 8 nucleotides match TRBD1. CDR1 SGHNT and CDR2 YYREEE come from the germline V gene (reference sequence). J was trimmed by 4 bases and V by 0 bases; bases with no gene match: 8. The CDR3 is 16 residues long. In nucleotides, the CDR3 is TGTGCCAGCAGCTTGGGGCTCAGGGGGCAAATCTATGGCTACACCTTC. It is translated as CASSLGLRGQIYGYTF. Full variable domain (outside the CDR3, taken from reference TRBV5-4 and TRBJ1-2): ETGVTQSPTHLIKTRGQQVTLRCSSQSGHNTVSWYQQALGQGPQFIFQYYREEENGRGNFPPRFSGLQFPNYSSELNVNALELDDSALYLCASSLGLRGQIYGYTFGSGTRLTVV.

This chain joins TRBV19 and TRBJ2-6; 9 bases match TRBD2. The germline CDR1 and CDR2 sequences are LNHDA and SQIVND (reference sequence). V lost 1 base and J lost 0; bases outside the gene matches: 4. The CDR3 sequence is 18 residues long. The CDR3 DNA is TGTGCCAGTAGTATAGGGCTAGCGGGGTTCTCTGGGGCCAACGTCCTGACTTTC. The encoded protein is CASSIGLAGFSGANVLTF.

The chain uses TRBV7-3 and TRBJ2-7, with 8 bases that match TRBD2. CDR1 and CDR2 (germline): SGHTA, FQGTGA. This CDR3 comprises 13 residues. Unmatched junction bases numbered 5, after V lost 4 bases and J lost 6 bases. CDR3 residues: CASSSGLGIEQYF. DNA of the CDR3: TGTGCCAGCAGCTCGGGACTAGGGATCGAGCAGTACTTC.